This T cell receptor beta chain was recovered during a study of blood T cells in healthy people across ages. Study conclusions and caveats: Long-lived donors carried more naive CD4+ cells and greater diversity than aged donors.

Germline V gene lookup returns CDR1 KGHDR and CDR2 SFDVKD. This CDR3 has 16 residues. V lost 1 base to trimming and J lost 4 bases; unmatched junction nucleotides: 6. Notes on this clonotype: No antigen is known for it.

A sample-barcoded 5' primer and a J-beta primer mix were used in a second PCR of roughly 6 to 11 cycles. TCRdb reprocessed the 5' RACE reads via MiXCR and lists one record per CDR3 protein. The repertoire consists of approximately 940,000 distinct CDR3 sequences, with 45% to 50% occurring once and the leading ten covering about an eighth. The receptor comes from a man younger than 40 in good health. Material for sequencing was blood. The chain joins TRBV24-1 to TRBJ2-1; TRBD1 agrees at 7 bases. CDR3 DNA sequence: TGTGCCACCAGTGATTTAAAGCAGGGGGTTTACAATGAGCAGTTCTTC. The encoded protein is CATSDLKQGVYNEQFF.